Listed below are T cell receptor beta chains from one sample, sequenced in a study of T cell responses to AZD1222 COVID-19 vaccine. The assay was immunoSEQ multiplex PCR, and TCRdb's table has in-frame clones only and misses some. Among about 57,000 clones listed, approximately 86% were seen once. The sequencing used peripheral blood, collected on day 0 of AZD1222 vaccination. The source is an adult in good health. The CDR3 runs from the conserved cysteine through the conserved F or W. The D gene is left open where the match is weak. A clone size is listed for some rows: how often the clone was seen (once, few, many), or a class if it is expanded.

abundance	v_gene	d_gene	j_gene	CDR3aa	CDR3nt
.	TRBV19	TRBD2	TRBJ2-1	CASSLLAGGFANEQFF	TGTGCCAGTAGTTTACTAGCGGGAGGCTTTGCGAATGAGCAGTTCTTC
medium-sized	TRBV30	TRBD2	TRBJ2-5	CAWSGPSGQETQYF	TGTGCCTGGAGCGGGCCTAGCGGCCAAGAGACCCAGTACTTC
.	TRBV3-1/TRBV3-2	.	TRBJ2-3	CASSLNREDTQYF	TGTGCCAGCAGCCTCAATAGGGAGGATACGCAGTATTTT
.	TRBV30	.	TRBJ1-3	CAWSVEGRAKGNTIYF	TGTGCCTGGAGTGTCGAGGGCAGGGCAAAAGGAAACACCATATATTTT
.	TRBV28	.	TRBJ1-2	CASSYVGTGPLSGGYTF	TGTGCCAGCAGTTATGTGGGAACCGGGCCCTTATCAGGCGGCTACACCTTC
.	TRBV6-1	.	TRBJ1-5	CASSDQQGFNQPQHF	TGTGCCAGCAGTGACCAACAAGGCTTCAATCAGCCCCAGCATTTT
.	TRBV4-1	TRBD1	TRBJ1-5	CASSQGQGGNNQPQHF	TGCGCCAGCAGCCAAGGGCAGGGGGGAAACAATCAGCCCCAGCATTTT
once	TRBV21-1	.	TRBJ2-3	CASKKGRGYPDTQYF	TGTGCCAGCAAAAAGGGCCGGGGATACCCAGATACGCAGTATTTT
.	TRBV30	.	TRBJ1-4	CAWSVRGAPTNEKLFF	TGTGCCTGGAGTGTTCGTGGAGCTCCAACTAATGAAAAACTGTTTTTT
.	TRBV28	.	TRBJ2-7	CASSLFANGYYEQYF	TGTGCCAGCAGTTTATTCGCCAACGGATACTACGAGCAGTACTTC
.	TRBV11-2	TRBD1	TRBJ2-7	CASSFGTAVYF	TGTGCCAGCAGCTTTGGGACAGCCGTGTACTTC
.	TRBV30	.	TRBJ1-1	CAWRRGGNMGEAFF	TGTGCCTGGAGGCGCGGGGGTAACATGGGTGAAGCTTTCTTT
few	TRBV6-4	.	TRBJ2-2	CASSVDNTGELFF	TGTGCCAGCAGTGTGGACAACACCGGGGAGCTGTTTTTT
once	TRBV7-3	.	TRBJ1-1	CASSSLQGTEAFF	TGTGCCAGCAGCTCTCTTCAGGGAACTGAAGCTTTCTTT
.	TRBV5-1	.	TRBJ2-5	CASSLSPRGRNRETQYF	TGCGCCAGCAGCTTGTCGCCTAGGGGTCGGAACAGAGAGACCCAGTACTTC
.	TRBV28	.	TRBJ2-3	CASSPLYSSTDTQYF	TGTGCCAGCAGCCCCCTGTACTCTAGCACAGATACGCAGTATTTT
.	TRBV7-8	.	TRBJ2-3	CASSLRVPDTQYF	TGTGCCAGCAGCTTAAGAGTCCCTGATACGCAGTATTTT
.	TRBV19	.	TRBJ1-5	CASSIGRGGEGIPSNQPQHF	TGTGCCAGTAGTATAGGTCGCGGAGGGGAAGGAATCCCTAGCAATCAGCCCCAGCATTTT
.	TRBV10-3	.	TRBJ2-4	CAISETGNRLDIQYF	TGTGCCATCAGTGAGACCGGAAACAGATTGGACATTCAGTACTTC
.	TRBV5-1	TRBD2	TRBJ2-1	CASNPGGEYNEQFF	TGCGCCAGCAACCCGGGAGGGGAATACAATGAGCAGTTCTTC
.	TRBV5-4	.	TRBJ2-3	CASSFRLPDTQYF	TGTGCCAGCAGCTTTCGGCTGCCAGATACGCAGTATTTT
.	TRBV7-2	.	TRBJ2-1	CASSLVMQGRNEQFF	TGTGCCAGCAGCTTAGTAATGCAGGGAAGGAATGAGCAGTTCTTC
.	TRBV27	TRBD2	TRBJ2-7	CASASGGGGEQYF	TGTGCCAGCGCTAGCGGGGGAGGGGGCGAGCAGTACTTC
.	TRBV7-8	TRBD1	TRBJ2-1	CASSSDRVSSYNEQFF	TGTGCCAGCAGCTCAGACAGGGTGAGCTCCTACAATGAGCAGTTCTTC
.	TRBV6-2/TRBV6-3	TRBD1	TRBJ1-6	CASSSPDRFSPLHF	TGTGCCAGCAGTTCCCCGGACAGGTTTTCACCCCTCCACTTT
.	TRBV7-9	.	TRBJ2-5	CASSSRGRGETQYF	TGTGCCAGCAGCTCTCGTGGAAGGGGGGAGACCCAGTACTTC
.	TRBV9	.	TRBJ1-1	CASSGQLSAEAFF	TGTGCCAGCAGCGGACAGCTGAGCGCTGAAGCTTTCTTT
.	TRBV5-1	.	TRBJ1-5	CASSLGTEINQPQHF	TGCGCCAGCAGCTTAGGGACCGAGATCAATCAGCCCCAGCATTTT
.	TRBV6-6	.	TRBJ1-3	CASSSDGNSGNTIYF	TGTGCCAGCAGTTCGGACGGGAACTCTGGAAACACCATATATTTT
.	TRBV2	.	TRBJ1-5	CASSEALLGEPQHF	TGTGCCAGCAGTGAAGCGCTTTTGGGCGAGCCCCAGCATTTT
.	TRBV7-2	TRBD1	TRBJ2-5	CASSLGPGGSQETQYF	TGTGCCAGCAGCTTAGGGCCAGGGGGCTCCCAAGAGACCCAGTACTTC
.	TRBV30	.	TRBJ2-1	CAWGGGQATGTYSYNEQFF	TGTGCCTGGGGGGGAGGACAGGCCACCGGGACCTACTCCTACAATGAGCAGTTCTTC
.	TRBV19	.	TRBJ2-1	CASSMGGSYNEQFF	TGTGCCAGTAGTATGGGGGGCTCCTACAATGAGCAGTTCTTC
.	TRBV30	.	TRBJ2-6	CAGAWSSGANVLTF	TGTGCAGGGGCGTGGTCCTCTGGGGCCAACGTCCTGACTTTC
.	TRBV19	TRBD2	TRBJ2-2	CASSMSSGGWTGELFF	TGTGCCAGTAGTATGTCTAGCGGAGGGTGGACCGGGGAGCTGTTTTTT
.	TRBV19	.	TRBJ1-3	CASSEGQVYSGNTIYF	TGTGCCAGTAGTGAGGGACAAGTATACTCTGGAAACACCATATATTTT
.	TRBV5-4	TRBD1	TRBJ1-1	CASSSPAGGTFF	TGTGCCAGCAGCTCTCCGGCAGGGGGAACTTTCTTT
.	TRBV7-2	.	TRBJ1-6	CASRSGPYNSPLHF	TGTGCCAGCAGGTCCGGGCCTTATAATTCACCCCTCCACTTT
.	TRBV5-6	.	TRBJ1-1	CASSSLGDTEVFF	TGTGCCAGCAGCTCGTTGGGGGACACTGAAGTTTTCTTT
.	TRBV27	TRBD1	TRBJ2-7	CASSTGVSYEQYF	TGTGCCAGTTCAACAGGGGTATCCTACGAGCAGTACTTC
few	TRBV4-1	TRBD1	TRBJ1-1	CASSQGTGRGTEAFF	TGCGCCAGCAGCCAGGGGACAGGGCGGGGGACTGAAGCTTTCTTT
.	TRBV11-2	.	TRBJ1-1	CASSLDPSPNTEAFF	TGTGCCAGCAGCTTAGATCCGTCCCCCAACACTGAAGCTTTCTTT